The T cell receptor beta chain under discussion was sequenced for a study of control samples from healthy donors and cancer patients. The assay was immunoSEQ multiplex PCR, and TCRdb's table has in-frame clones only and misses some. The sample has about 410,000 clones, more than 80% seen once. Trimming removed 2 bases from V and 4 bases from J, with 11 bases in between. This CDR3 spans 14 amino acids. Germline loops: CDR1 LNHDA, CDR2 SQIVND (reference sequence). The sequence was obtained from a man aged 40-49 years with head and neck cancer. Sequenced: PBMCs. The rearrangement links TRBV19 to TRBJ1-2; D is possibly TRBD1 (5 bases). CDR3 sequence (DNA): TGTGCCAGTAGTATAACTGGCCAGGGCTATGGCTACACCTTC. Encoded protein: CASSITGQGYGYTF.